The clone carrying this T cell receptor (beta chain) was found a few times. Its antigen remains unidentified. This specimen comes from a study of beta chain features in type 1 diabetes. Study results and limitations: TCRB CDR3s from Type 1 diabetes patients were moderately but significantly shorter in all four CD4+ subsets.

Expressed TCRB transcripts were sequenced after all isolated RNA was converted to cDNA. Using immunoSEQ multiplex PCR, the repertoire was profiled, and TCRdb retains in-frame clones only, with some absent. The sample consists of some 240,000 clones, 16% of them appearing once. Germline CDR1 is LGHNA and CDR2 is YNFKEQ. The CDR3 contains 17 residues. The ends were cut back, 0 bases at V and 4 bases at J, with 18 bases in the middle. This chain connects TRBV4-2 to TRBJ1-1; D gene unclear. The clonotype originates from a man younger than 40 with type 1 diabetes. The sample comprised naive CD4+ T cells from blood. The CDR3 loop reads CASSQDRANPSRTEAFF. In DNA, the CDR3 is TGTGCCAGCAGCCAAGATCGGGCCAACCCCTCACGCACTGAAGCTTTCTTT.